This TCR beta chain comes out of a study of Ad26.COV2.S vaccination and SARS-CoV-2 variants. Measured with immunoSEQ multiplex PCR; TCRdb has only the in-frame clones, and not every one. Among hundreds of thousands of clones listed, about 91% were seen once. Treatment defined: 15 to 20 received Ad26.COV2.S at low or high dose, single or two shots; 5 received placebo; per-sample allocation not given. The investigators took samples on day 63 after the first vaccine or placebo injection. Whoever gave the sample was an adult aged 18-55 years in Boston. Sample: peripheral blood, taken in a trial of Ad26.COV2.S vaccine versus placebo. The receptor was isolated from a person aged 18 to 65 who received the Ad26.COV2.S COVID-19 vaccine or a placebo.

In DNA form, the CDR3 reads TGTGCCAGCAGCCTGGACAGGGTGGGCGAGCAGTACTTC. This translates into CASSLDRVGEQYF. This rearrangement joins TRBV7-9 to TRBJ2-7; 8 bases agree with TRBD1. The V and J ends lost 5 bases and 6 bases, in that order; junction bases with no gene match: 6. Germline V gives CDR1 SEHNR, CDR2 FQNEAQ (reference sequence). The CDR3 has 13 residues.